This TCR beta chain was documented in a study of chemoradiotherapy in HPV16-positive cancers. Study results and caveats: Candidate HPV-specific clones and E7-related TCR motifs grew in tumor during treatment.

Samples were taken several times over chemoradiotherapy. As concerns this clone: Its specificity is unknown.

The method was immunoSEQ multiplex PCR; TCRdb's version includes in-frame clones alone and lacks a portion of them. This sample carries roughly 39,000 clones, more than 75% of them seen once, and the ten largest clones take 4.5% to 5.5%. In germline, CDR1 is GTSNPN, CDR2 SVGIG (reference sequence). Trimming took 5 bases from V and 2 from J; bases not matched to a gene: 9. This CDR3 is built from 16 residues. The rearrangement joins TRBV30 to TRBJ1-6; the match to TRBD1 covers 7 bases. Sequenced material: blood, taken from a patient who underwent chemoradiotherapy. The TCR sequence derives from a human donor with HPV-associated anogenital cancer. The CDR3 loop is CAWDRAAGAYNSPLHF. CDR3 DNA sequence: TGTGCCTGGGACAGGGCCGCTGGGGCCTATAATTCACCCCTCCACTTT. Using reference TRBV30 and TRBJ1-6 for the parts outside the CDR3, the full variable domain is SQTIHQWPATLVQPVGSPLSLECTVEGTSNPNLYWYRQAAGRGLQLLFYSVGIGQISSEVPQNLSASRPQDRQFILSSKKLLLSDSGFYLCAWDRAAGAYNSPLHFGNGTRLTVT.